This T cell receptor beta chain was captured by sequencing in a study of T-cell memory formation after mild COVID-19. Study summary: Clustering of TCRs was largely donor specific. General study results and limits: CD8+ contracting clones occupied EMRA, while CD4+ ones occupied mainly CM and EM.

In regard to this clonotype: What it binds is not known.

The TCR alpha and TCR beta cDNA libraries, bearing sample barcodes and UMIs, were generated by 5'RACE using constant-segment primers. TCRdb re-analysed the 5' RACE reads in MiXCR, keeping a single row per CDR3 protein. This sample has around 340,000 distinct CDR3 sequences, with approximately 15% found just once. The CDR3 totals 15 residues. Unmatched junction bases numbered 5, after V lost 0 bases and J lost 4 bases. CDR1 and CDR2 from the germline V gene are DFQATT and SNEGSKA (reference sequence). This receptor was taken from a man younger than 35 who had mild COVID-19 (a few samples of this study predate the infection). Cell type and time point are not known. The rearrangement joins TRBV20-1 to TRBJ2-2, with 7 bases aligning to TRBD2. Sequences were obtained from PBMCs or a T cell subset sorted from them (not recorded which). DNA for the CDR3: TGCAGTGCTAGAGACCTCAGCGGGGCCACCGGGGAGCTGTTTTTT. This gives the protein CSARDLSGATGELFF.